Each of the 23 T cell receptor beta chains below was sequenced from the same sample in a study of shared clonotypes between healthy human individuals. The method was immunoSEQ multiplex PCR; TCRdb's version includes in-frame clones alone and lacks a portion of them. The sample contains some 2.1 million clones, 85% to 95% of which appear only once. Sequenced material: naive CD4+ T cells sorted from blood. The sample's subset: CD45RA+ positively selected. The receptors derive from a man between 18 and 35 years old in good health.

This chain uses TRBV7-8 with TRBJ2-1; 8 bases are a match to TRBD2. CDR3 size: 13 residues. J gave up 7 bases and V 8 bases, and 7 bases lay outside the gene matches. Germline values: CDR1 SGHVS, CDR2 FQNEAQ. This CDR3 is CASRRAGGNEQFF. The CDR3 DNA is TGTGCCAGCCGGAGGGCGGGGGGAAATGAGCAGTTCTTC. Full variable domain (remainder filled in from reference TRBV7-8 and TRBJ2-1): GAGVSQSPRYKVAKRGQDVALRCDPISGHVSLFWYQQALGQGPEFLTYFQNEAQLDKSGLPSDRFFAERPEGSVSTLKIQRTQQEDSAVYLCASRRAGGNEQFFGPGTRLTVL.

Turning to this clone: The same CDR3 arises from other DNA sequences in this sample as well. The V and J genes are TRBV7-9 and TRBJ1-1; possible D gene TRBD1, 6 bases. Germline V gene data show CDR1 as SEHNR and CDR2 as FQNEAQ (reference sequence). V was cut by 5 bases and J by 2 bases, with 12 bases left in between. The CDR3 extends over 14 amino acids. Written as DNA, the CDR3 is TGTGCCAGCAGCCCGGGACACCCTAACACTGAAGCTTTCTTT. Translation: CASSPGHPNTEAFF.

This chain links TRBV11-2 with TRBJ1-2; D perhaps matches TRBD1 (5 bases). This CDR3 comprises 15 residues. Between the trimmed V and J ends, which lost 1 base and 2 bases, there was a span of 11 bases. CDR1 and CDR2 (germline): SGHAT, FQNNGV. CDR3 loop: CASSLVSGGNYGYTF. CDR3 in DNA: TGTGCCAGCAGCTTAGTTTCCGGGGGGAACTATGGCTACACCTTC.

The CDR3 loop reads CASSLPPPDTYYGYTF. The CDR3 DNA reads TGTGCCAGCAGTTTACCCCCCCCGGACACTTACTATGGCTACACCTTC. This chain connects TRBV28 to TRBJ1-2; maybe TRBD1 (5 bases). CDR1 and CDR2 (germline): MDHEN, SYDVKM. The V end lost 2 bases, the J end lost 3 bases, and 16 bases lay between the germline ends. CDR3 length: 16 amino acids.

The CDR3 region is CASSPRDRENEKLFF. The DNA for the CDR3 is TGTGCCAGCTCACCACGGGACAGGGAAAATGAAAAACTGTTTTTT. The J gene is TRBJ1-4, the V gene TRBV18, with 9 nucleotides matching TRBD1. The CDR3 runs to 15 residues. V lost 1 base, J lost 5 bases, and 2 bases stayed unmatched. CDR1 is KGHSH and CDR2 is LQKENI in the germline V gene. Based on the CDR3 plus reference TRBV18 and TRBJ1-4, the full variable domain is NAGVMQNPRHLVRRRGQEARLRCSPMKGHSHVYWYRQLPEEGLKFMVYLQKENIIDESGMPKERFSAEFPKEGPSILRIQQVVRGDSAAYFCASSPRDRENEKLFFGSGTQLSVL.

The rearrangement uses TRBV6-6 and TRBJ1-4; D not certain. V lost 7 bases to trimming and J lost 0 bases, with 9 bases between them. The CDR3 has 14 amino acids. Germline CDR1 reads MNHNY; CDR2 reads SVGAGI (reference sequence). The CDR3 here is CASNLQPTNEKLFF. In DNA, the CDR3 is TGTGCCAGCAACCTACAGCCAACTAATGAAAAACTGTTTTTT.

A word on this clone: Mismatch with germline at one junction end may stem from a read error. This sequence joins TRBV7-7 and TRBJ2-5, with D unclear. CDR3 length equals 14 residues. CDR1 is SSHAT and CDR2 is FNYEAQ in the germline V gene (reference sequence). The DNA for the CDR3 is TGTGCTAGCAGCTCCGCAAGATCGGGAGAGACCCAGTACTTC. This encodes CASSSARSGETQYF.

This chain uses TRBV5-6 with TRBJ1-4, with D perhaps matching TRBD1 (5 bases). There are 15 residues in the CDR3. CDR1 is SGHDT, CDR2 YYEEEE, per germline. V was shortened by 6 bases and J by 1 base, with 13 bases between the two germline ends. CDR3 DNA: TGTGCCAGCACGCCCTTTGGGGGAACTAATGAAAAACTGTTTTTT. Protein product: CASTPFGGTNEKLFF.

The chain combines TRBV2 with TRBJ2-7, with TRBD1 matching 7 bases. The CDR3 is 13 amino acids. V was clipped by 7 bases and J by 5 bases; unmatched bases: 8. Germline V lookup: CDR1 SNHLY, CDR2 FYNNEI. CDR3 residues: CASTSQGLNEQYF. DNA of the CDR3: TGTGCCAGCACCTCACAGGGGCTCAACGAGCAGTACTTC.

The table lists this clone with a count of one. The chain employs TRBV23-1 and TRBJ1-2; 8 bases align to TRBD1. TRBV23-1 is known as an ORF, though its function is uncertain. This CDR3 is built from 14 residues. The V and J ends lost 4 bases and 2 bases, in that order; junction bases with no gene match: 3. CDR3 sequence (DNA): TGCGCCAGCAGTCCCCAGGGGGCCAACTATGGCTACACCTTC. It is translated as CASSPQGANYGYTF.

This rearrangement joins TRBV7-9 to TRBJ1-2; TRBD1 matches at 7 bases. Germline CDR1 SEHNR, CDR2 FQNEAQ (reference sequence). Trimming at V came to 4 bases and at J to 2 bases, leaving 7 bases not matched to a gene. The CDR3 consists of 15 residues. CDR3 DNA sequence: TGTGCCAGCAGCTCGAGACAGGGAACAAACTATGGCTACACCTTC. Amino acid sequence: CASSSRQGTNYGYTF.

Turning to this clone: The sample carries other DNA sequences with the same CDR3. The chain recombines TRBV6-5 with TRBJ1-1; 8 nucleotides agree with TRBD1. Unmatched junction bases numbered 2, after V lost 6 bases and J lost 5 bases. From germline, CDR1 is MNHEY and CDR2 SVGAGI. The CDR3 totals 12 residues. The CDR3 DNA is TGTGCCAGCAGCCGGACAGGGACTGAAGCTTTCTTT. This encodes CASSRTGTEAFF.

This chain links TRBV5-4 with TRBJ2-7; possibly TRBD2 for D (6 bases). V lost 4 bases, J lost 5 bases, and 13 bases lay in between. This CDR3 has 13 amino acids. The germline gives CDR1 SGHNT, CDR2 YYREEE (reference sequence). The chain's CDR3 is CASSQVEGNEQYF. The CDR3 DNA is TGTGCCAGCAGCCAGGTGGAGGGCAACGAGCAGTACTTC.

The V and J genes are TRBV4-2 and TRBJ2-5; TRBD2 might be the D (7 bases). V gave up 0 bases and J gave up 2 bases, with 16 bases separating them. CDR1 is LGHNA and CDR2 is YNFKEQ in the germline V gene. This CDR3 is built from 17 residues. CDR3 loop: CASSQDGGAGAQETQYF. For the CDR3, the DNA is TGTGCCAGCAGCCAAGATGGAGGGGCGGGGGCTCAAGAGACCCAGTACTTC.

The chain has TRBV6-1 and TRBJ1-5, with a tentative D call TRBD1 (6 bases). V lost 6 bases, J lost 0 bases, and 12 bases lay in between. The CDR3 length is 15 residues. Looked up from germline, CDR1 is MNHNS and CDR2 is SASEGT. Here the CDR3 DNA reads TGTGCCAGCAGAGACGGACAGTATAGCAATCAGCCCCAGCATTTT. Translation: CASRDGQYSNQPQHF.

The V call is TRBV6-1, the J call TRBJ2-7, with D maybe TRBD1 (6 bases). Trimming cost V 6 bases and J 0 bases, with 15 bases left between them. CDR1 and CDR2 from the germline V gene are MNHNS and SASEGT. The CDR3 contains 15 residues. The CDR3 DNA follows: TGTGCCAGCAGAAAAGACAGGCGATCCTCCTACGAGCAGTACTTC. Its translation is CASRKDRRSSYEQYF.

CDR3 DNA sequence: TGTGCCAGCAGCTTACCCGGACTAGCGGGCGAGCAGTACTTC. As protein: CASSLPGLAGEQYF. This chain joins TRBV7-9 and TRBJ2-7; TRBD2 aligns across 11 bases. The CDR3 contains 14 residues. Germline CDR1 and CDR2: SEHNR and FQNEAQ (reference sequence). V lost 2 bases, J lost 6 bases, and 3 bases stayed unmatched.

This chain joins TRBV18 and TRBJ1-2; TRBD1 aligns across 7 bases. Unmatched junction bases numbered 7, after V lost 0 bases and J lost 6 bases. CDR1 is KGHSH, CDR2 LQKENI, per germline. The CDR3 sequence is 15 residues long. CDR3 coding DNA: TGTGCCAGCTCACCACCAACTCGACAGGGTGATGGCTACACCTTC. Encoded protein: CASSPPTRQGDGYTF.

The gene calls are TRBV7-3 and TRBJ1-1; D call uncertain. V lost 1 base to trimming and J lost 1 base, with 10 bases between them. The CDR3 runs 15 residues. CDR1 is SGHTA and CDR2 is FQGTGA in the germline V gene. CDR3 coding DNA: TGTGCCAGCAGCTTAAGTTCGGCAGGGAACACTGAAGCTTTCTTT. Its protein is CASSLSSAGNTEAFF.

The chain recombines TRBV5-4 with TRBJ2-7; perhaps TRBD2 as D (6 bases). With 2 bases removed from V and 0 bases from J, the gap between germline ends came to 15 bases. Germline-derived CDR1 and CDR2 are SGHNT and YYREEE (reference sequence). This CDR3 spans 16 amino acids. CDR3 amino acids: CASSFSGGRGSYEQYF. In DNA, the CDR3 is TGTGCCAGCAGCTTTTCAGGAGGGCGCGGCTCCTACGAGCAGTACTTC. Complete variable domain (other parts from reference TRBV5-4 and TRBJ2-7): ETGVTQSPTHLIKTRGQQVTLRCSSQSGHNTVSWYQQALGQGPQFIFQYYREEENGRGNFPPRFSGLQFPNYSSELNVNALELDDSALYLCASSFSGGRGSYEQYFGPGTRLTVT.

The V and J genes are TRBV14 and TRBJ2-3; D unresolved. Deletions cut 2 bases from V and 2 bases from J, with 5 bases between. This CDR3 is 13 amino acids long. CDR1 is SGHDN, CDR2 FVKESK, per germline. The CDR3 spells CASSQQTTDTQYF. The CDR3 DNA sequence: TGTGCCAGCAGCCAACAGACCACAGATACGCAGTATTTT.

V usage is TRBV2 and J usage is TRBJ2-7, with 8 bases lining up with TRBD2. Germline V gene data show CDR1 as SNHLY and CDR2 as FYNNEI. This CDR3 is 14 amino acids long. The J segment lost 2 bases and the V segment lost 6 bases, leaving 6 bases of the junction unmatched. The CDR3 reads CASSVSGSTYEQYF. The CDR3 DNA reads TGTGCCAGCAGCGTCAGCGGGAGCACCTACGAGCAGTACTTC.

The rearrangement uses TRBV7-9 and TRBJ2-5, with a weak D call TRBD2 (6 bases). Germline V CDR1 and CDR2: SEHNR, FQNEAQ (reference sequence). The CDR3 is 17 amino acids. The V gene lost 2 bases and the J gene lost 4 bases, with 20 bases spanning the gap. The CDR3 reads CASSLTGETVTSETQYF. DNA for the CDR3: TGTGCCAGCAGCTTAACGGGGGAGACAGTCACTTCAGAGACCCAGTACTTC.